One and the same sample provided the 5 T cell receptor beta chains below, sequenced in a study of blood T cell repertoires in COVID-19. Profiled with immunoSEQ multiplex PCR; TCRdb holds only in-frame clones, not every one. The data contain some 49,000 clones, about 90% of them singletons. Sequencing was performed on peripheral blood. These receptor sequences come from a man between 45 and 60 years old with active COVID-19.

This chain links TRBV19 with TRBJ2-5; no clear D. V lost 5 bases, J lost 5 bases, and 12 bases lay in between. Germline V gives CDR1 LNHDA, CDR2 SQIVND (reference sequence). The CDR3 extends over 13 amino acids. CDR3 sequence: CASSLGRFETQYF. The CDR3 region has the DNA TGTGCCAGTAGTCTCGGCAGGTTTGAGACCCAGTACTTC.

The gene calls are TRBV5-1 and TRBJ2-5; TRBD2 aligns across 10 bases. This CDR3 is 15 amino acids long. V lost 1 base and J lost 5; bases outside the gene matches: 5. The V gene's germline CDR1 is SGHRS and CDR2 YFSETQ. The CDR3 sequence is CASSLSGGAGETQYF. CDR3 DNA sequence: TGCGCCAGCAGCTTGAGCGGGGGGGCCGGGGAGACCCAGTACTTC. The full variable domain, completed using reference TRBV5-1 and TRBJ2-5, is KAGVTQTPRYLIKTRGQQVTLSCSPISGHRSVSWYQQTPGQGLQFLFEYFSETQRNKGNFPGRFSGRQFSNSRSEMNVSTLELGDSALYLCASSLSGGAGETQYFGPGTRLLVL.

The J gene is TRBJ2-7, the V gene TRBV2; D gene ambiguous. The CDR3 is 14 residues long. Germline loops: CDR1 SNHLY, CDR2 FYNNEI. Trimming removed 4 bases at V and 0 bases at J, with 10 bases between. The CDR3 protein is CASSVGFLSYEQYF. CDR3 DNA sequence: TGTGCCAGCAGTGTGGGCTTTCTCTCCTACGAGCAGTACTTC. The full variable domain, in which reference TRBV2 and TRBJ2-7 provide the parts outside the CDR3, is EPEVTQTPSHQVTQMGQEVILRCVPISNHLYFYWYRQILGQKVEFLVSFYNNEISEKSEIFDDQFSVERPDGSNFTLKIRSTKLEDSAMYFCASSVGFLSYEQYFGPGTRLTVT.

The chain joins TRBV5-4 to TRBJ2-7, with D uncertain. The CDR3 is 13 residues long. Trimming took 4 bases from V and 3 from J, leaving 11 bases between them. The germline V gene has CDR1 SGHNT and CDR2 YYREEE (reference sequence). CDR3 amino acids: CASSTTNLYEQYF. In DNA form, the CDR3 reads TGTGCCAGCAGCACCACAAACCTCTACGAGCAGTACTTC. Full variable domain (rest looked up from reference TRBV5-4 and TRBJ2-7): ETGVTQSPTHLIKTRGQQVTLRCSSQSGHNTVSWYQQALGQGPQFIFQYYREEENGRGNFPPRFSGLQFPNYSSELNVNALELDDSALYLCASSTTNLYEQYFGPGTRLTVT.

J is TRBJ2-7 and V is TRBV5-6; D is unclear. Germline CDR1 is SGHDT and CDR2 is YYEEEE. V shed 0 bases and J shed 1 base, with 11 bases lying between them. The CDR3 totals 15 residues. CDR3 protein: CASSLDTIGSYEQYF. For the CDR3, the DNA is TGTGCCAGCAGCTTGGACACCATTGGTTCCTACGAGCAGTACTTC.